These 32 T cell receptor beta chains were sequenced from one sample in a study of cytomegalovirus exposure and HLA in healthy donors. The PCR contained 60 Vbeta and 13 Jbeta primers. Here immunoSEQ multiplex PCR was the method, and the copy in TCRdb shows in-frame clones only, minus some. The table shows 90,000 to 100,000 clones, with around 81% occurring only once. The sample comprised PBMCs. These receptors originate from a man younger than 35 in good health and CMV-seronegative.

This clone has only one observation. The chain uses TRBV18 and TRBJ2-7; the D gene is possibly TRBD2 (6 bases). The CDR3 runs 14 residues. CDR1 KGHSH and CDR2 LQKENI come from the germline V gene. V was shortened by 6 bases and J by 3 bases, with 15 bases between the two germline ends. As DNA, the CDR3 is TGTGCCAGCTCTGGGGACTGGGCTATCTACGAGCAGTACTTC. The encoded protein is CASSGDWAIYEQYF.

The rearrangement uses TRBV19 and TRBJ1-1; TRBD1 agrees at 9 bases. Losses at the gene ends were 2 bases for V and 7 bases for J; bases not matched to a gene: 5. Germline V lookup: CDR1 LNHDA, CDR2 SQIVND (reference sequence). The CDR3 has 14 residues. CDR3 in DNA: TGTGCCAGTAGTATACGGGGGACAGGGAATGAAGCTTTCTTT. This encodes CASSIRGTGNEAFF.

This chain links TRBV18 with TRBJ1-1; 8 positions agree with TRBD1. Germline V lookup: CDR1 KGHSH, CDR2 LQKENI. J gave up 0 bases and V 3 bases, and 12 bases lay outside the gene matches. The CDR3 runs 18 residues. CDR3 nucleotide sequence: TGTGCCAGCTCACCTATCTGGGACAGGACGTTCCTGAACACTGAAGCTTTCTTT. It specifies CASSPIWDRTFLNTEAFF.

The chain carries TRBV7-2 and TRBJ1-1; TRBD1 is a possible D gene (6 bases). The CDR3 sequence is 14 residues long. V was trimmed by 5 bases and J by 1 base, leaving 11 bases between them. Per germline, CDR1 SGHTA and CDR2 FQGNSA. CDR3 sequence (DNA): TGTGCCAGCAGCACGGGACACCCGAACACTGAAGCTTTCTTT. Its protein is CASSTGHPNTEAFF.

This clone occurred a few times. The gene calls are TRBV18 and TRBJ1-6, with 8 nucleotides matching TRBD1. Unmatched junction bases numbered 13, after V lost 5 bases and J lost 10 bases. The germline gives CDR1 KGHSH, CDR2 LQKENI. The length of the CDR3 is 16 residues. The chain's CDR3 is CASSTGQGPHGSPLHF. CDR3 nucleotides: TGTGCCAGCTCAACCGGACAGGGCCCCCACGGCTCACCCCTCCACTTT.

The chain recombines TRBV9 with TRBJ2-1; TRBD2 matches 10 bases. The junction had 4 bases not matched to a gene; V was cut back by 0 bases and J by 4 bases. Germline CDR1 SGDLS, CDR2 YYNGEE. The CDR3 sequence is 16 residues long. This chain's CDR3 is CASSVAGSGGYNEQFF. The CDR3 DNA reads TGTGCCAGCAGCGTAGCGGGTAGCGGGGGGTACAATGAGCAGTTCTTC.

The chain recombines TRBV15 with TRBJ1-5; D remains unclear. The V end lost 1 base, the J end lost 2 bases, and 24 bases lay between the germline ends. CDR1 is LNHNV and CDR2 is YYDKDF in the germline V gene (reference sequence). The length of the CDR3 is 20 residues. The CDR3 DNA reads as TGTGCCACCAGCAGAGGAGCCCGCGAATACCCGGACTTGGGCAATCAGCCCCAGCATTTT. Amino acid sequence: CATSRGAREYPDLGNQPQHF.

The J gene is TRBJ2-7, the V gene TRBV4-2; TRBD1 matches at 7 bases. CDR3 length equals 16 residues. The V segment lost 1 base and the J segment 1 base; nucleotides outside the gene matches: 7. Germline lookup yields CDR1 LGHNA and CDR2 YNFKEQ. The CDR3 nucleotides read TGTGCCAGCAGCCAAGCCGAGTCAGGGGGATCCTACGAGCAGTACTTC. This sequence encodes CASSQAESGGSYEQYF.

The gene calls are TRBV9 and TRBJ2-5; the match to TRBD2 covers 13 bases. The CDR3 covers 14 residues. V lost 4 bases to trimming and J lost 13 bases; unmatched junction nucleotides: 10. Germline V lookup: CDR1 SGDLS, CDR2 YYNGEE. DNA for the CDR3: TGTGCCAGCAGCCCCGGGACTAGCGGGGAAAGTCCGTACTTC. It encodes CASSPGTSGESPYF.

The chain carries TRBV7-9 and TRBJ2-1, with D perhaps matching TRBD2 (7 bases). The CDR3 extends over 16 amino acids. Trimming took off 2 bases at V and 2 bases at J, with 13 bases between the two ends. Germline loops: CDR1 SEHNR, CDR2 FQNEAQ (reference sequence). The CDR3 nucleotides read TGTGCCAGCAGCTTATACGGGGGGCCGACCTACAATGAGCAGTTCTTC. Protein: CASSLYGGPTYNEQFF.

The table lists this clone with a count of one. The chain's CDR3 is CASSFEGAPNYGYTF. The DNA of the CDR3 is TGTGCCAGCAGCTTCGAGGGGGCCCCCAACTATGGCTACACCTTC. The V and J genes are TRBV7-9 and TRBJ1-2, with 7 bases fitting TRBD1. Losses at the gene ends were 3 bases for V and 2 bases for J; bases not matched to a gene: 6. CDR1 is SEHNR and CDR2 is FQNEAQ in the germline V gene (reference sequence). The CDR3 spans 15 residues.

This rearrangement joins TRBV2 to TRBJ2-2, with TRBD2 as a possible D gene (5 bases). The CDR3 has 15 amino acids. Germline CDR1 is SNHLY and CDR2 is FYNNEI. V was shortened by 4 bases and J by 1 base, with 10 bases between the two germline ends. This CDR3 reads CASSGGSQNTGELFF. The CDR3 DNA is TGTGCCAGCAGTGGAGGGAGCCAGAACACCGGGGAGCTGTTTTTT.

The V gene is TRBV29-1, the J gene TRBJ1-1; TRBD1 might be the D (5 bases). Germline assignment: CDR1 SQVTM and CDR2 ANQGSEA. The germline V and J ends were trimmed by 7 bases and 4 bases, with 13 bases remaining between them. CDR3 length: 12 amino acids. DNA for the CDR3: TGCAGCGGACAGCTACGTGGCACTGAAGCTTTCTTT. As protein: CSGQLRGTEAFF.

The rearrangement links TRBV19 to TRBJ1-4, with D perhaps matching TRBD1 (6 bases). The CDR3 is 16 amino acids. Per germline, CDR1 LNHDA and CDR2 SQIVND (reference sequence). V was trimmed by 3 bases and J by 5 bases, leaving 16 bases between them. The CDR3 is CASSMYGRGENEKLFF. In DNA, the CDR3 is TGTGCCAGTAGTATGTATGGCAGGGGCGAAAATGAAAAACTGTTTTTT.

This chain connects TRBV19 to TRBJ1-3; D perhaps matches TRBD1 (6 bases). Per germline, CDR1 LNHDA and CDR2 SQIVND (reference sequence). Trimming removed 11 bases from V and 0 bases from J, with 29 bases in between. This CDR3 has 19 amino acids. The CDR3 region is CASYPGTYAFGRSGNTIYF. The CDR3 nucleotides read TGTGCCTCGTATCCCGGGACATATGCTTTCGGTCGCTCTGGAAACACCATATATTTT.

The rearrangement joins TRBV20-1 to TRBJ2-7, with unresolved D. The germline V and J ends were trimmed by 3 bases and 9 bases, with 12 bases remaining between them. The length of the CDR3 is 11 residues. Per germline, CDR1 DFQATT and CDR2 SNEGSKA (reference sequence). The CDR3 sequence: CSASSLLGQYF. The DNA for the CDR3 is TGCAGTGCTAGTAGTCTCCTTGGGCAGTACTTC.

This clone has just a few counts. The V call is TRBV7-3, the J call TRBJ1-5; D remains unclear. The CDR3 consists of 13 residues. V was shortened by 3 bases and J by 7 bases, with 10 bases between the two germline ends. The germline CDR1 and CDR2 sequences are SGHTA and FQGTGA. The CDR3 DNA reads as TGTGCCAGCAGCTTCACAGAGGGACAGCCCCAGCATTTT. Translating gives CASSFTEGQPQHF.

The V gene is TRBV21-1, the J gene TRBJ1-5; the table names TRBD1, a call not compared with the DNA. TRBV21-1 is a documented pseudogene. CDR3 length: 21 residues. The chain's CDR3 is CASSNGDRRKKGDDFNQPQHF. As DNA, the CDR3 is TGTGCCAGCAGCAATGGTGACAGGCGGAAAAAAGGGGATGACTTTAATCAGCCCCAGCATTTT.

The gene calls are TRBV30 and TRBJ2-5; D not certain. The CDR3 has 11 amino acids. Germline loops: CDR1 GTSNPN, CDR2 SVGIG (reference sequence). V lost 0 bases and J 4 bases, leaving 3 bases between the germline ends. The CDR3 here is CAWSVGETQYF. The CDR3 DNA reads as TGTGCCTGGAGTGTCGGAGAGACCCAGTACTTC. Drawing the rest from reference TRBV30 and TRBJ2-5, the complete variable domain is SQTIHQWPATLVQPVGSPLSLECTVEGTSNPNLYWYRQAAGRGLQLLFYSVGIGQISSEVPQNLSASRPQDRQFILSSKKLLLSDSGFYLCAWSVGETQYFGPGTRLLVL.

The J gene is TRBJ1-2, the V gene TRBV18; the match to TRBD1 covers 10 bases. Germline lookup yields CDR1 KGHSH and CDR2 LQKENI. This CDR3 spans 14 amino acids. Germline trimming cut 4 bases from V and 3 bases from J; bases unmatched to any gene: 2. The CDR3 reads CASSLGQGDYGYTF. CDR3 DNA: TGTGCCAGCTCACTTGGACAGGGGGACTATGGCTACACCTTC. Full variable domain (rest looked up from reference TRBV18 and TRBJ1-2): NAGVMQNPRHLVRRRGQEARLRCSPMKGHSHVYWYRQLPEEGLKFMVYLQKENIIDESGMPKERFSAEFPKEGPSILRIQQVVRGDSAAYFCASSLGQGDYGYTFGSGTRLTVV.

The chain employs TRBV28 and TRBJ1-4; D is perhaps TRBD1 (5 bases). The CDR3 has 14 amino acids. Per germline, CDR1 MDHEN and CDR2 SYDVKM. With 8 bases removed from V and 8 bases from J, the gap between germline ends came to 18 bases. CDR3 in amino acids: CASGGGGKGEKLFF. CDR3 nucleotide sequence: TGTGCCAGCGGCGGCGGGGGGAAGGGGGAAAAACTGTTTTTT.

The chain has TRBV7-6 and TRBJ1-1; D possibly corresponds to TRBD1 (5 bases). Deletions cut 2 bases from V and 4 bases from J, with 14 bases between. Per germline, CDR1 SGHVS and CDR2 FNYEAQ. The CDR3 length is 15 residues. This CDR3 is CASSLSGQTGTEAFF. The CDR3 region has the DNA TGTGCCAGCAGCTTATCCGGACAAACAGGCACTGAAGCTTTCTTT.

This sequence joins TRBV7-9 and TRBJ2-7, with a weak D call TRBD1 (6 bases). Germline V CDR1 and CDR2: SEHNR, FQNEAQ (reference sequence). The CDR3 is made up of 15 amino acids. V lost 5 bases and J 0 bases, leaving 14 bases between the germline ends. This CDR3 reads CASSAGAAVSYEQYF. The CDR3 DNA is TGTGCCAGCAGCGCAGGGGCCGCCGTCTCCTACGAGCAGTACTTC.

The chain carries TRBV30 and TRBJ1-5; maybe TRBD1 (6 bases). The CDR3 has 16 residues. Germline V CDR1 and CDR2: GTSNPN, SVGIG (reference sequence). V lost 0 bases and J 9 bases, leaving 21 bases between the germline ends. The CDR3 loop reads CAWSVNSGQTYWPQHF. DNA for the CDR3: TGTGCCTGGAGTGTAAATTCCGGACAGACATATTGGCCCCAGCATTTT.

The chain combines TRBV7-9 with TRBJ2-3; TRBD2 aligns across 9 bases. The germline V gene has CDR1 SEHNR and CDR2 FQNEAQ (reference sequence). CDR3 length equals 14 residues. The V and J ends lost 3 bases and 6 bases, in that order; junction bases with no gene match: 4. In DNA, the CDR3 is TGTGCCAGCAGCTTGGGACTAGCTGCGGATACGCAGTATTTT. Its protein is CASSLGLAADTQYF. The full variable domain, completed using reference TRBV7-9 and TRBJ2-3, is DTGVSQNPRHKITKRGQNVTFRCDPISEHNRLYWYRQTLGQGPEFLTYFQNEAQLEKSRLLSDRFSAERPKGSFSTLEIQRTEQGDSAMYLCASSLGLAADTQYFGPGTRLTVL.

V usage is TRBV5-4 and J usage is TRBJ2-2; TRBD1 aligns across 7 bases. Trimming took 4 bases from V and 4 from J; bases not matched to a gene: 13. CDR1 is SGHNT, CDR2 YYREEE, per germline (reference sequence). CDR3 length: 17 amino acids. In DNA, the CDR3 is TGTGCCAGCAGCATGTATACCGGGACAGCAGGCACCGGGGAGCTGTTTTTT. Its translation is CASSMYTGTAGTGELFF.

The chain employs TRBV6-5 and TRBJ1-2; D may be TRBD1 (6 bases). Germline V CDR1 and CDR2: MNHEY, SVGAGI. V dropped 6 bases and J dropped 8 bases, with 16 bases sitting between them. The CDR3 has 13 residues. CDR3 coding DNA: TGTGCCAGCAGCGTATCGGGACACCCAGGCTACACCTTC. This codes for CASSVSGHPGYTF.

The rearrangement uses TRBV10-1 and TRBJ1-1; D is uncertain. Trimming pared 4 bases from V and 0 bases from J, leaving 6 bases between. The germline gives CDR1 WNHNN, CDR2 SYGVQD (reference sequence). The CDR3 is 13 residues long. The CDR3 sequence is CASSGLVNTEAFF. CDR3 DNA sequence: TGCGCCAGCAGTGGGCTGGTGAACACTGAAGCTTTCTTT.

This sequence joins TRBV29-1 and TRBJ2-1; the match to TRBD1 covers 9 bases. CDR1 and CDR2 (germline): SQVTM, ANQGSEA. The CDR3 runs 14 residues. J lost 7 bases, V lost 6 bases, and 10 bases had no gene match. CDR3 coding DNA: TGCAGCGTCGAAACGGGACAGGGTTGGAATGAGCAGTTCTTC. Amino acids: CSVETGQGWNEQFF.

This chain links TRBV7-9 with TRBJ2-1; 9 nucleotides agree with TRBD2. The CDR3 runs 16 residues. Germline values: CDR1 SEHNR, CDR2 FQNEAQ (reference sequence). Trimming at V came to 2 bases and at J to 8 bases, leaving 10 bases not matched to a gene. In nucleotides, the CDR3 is TGTGCCAGCAGCTTATTTAGGGGTAGCGGGGGCTATGAGCAGTTCTTC. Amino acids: CASSLFRGSGGYEQFF.

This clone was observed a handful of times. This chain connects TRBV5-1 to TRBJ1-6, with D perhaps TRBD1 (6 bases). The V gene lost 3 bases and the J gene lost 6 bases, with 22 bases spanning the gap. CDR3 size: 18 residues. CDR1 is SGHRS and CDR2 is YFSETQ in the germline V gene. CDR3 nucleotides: TGCGCCAGCAGCTCCACACAACAGGGAAGTCTCAGTAATTCACCCCTCCACTTT. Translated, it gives CASSSTQQGSLSNSPLHF.

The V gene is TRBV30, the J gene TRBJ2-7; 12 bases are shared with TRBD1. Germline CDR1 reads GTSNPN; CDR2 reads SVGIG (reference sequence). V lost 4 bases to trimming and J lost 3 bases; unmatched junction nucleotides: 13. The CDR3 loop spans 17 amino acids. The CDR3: CAWTLGTGGRGYYEQYF. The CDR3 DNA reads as TGTGCCTGGACCCTCGGGACAGGGGGCAGGGGCTACTACGAGCAGTACTTC.